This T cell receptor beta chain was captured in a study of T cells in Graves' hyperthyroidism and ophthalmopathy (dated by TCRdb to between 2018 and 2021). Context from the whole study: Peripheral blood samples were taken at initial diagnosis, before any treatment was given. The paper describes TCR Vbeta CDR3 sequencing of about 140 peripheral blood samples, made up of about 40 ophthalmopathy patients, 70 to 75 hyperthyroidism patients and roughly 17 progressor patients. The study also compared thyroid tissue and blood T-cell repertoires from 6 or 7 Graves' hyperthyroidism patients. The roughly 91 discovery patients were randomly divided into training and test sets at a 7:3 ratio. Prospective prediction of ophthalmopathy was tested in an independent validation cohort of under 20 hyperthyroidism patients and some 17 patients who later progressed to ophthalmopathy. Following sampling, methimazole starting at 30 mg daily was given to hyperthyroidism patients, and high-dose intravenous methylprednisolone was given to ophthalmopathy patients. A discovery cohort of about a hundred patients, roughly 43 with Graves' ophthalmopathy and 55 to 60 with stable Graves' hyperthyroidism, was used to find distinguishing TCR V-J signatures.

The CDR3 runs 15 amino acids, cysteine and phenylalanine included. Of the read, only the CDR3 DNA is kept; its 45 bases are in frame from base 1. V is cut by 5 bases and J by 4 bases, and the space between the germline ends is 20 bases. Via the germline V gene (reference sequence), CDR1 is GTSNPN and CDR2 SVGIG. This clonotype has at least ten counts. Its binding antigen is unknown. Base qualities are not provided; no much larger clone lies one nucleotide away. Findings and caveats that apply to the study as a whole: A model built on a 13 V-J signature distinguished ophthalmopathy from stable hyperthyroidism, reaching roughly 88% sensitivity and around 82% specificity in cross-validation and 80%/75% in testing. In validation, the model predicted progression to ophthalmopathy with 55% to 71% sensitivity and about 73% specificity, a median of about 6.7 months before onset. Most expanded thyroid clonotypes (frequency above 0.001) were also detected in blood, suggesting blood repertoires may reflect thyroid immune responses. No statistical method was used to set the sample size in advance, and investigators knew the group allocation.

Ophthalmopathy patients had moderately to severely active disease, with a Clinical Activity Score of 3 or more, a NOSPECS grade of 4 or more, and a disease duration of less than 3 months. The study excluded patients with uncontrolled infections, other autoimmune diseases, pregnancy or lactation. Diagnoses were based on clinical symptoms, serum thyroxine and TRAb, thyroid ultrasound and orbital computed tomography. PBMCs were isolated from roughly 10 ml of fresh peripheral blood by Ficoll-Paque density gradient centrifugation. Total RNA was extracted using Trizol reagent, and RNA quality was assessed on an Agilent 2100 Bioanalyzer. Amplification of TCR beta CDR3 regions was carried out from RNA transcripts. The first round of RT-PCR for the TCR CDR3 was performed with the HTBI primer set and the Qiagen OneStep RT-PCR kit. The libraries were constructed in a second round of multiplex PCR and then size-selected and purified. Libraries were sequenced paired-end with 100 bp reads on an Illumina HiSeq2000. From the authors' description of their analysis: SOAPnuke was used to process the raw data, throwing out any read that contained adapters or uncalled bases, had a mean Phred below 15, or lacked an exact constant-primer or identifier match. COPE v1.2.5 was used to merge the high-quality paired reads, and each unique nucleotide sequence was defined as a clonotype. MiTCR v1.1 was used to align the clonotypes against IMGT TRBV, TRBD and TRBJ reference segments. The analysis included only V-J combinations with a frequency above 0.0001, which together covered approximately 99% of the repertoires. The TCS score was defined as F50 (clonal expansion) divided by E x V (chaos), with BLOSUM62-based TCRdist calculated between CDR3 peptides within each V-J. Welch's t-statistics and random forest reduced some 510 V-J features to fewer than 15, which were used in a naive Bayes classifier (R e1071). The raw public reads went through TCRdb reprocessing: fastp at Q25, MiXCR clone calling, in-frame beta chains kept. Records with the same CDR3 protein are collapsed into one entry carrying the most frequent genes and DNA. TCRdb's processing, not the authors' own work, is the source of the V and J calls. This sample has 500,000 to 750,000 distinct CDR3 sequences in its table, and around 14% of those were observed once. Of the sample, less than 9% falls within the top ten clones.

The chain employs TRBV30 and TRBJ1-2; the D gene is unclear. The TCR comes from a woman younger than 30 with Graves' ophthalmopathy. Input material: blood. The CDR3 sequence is CAWASSTTPGYGYTF. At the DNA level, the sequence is TGTGCCTGGGCGAGCTCGACAACCCCAGGCTATGGCTACACCTTC.